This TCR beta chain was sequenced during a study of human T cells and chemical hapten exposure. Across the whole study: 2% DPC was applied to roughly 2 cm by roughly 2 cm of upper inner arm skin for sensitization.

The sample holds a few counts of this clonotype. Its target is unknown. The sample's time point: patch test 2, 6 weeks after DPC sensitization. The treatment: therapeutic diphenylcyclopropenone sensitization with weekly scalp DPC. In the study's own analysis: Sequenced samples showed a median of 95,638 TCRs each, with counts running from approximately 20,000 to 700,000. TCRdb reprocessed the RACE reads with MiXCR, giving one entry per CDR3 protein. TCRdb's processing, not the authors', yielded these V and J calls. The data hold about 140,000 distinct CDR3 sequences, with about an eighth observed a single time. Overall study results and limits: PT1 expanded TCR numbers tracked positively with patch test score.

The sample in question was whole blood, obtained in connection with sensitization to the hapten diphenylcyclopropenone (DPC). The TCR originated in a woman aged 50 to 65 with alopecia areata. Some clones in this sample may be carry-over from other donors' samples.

The CDR3: CASSSRPGTQYF. The CDR3 nucleotides read TGTGCCAGCAGTTCACGTCCCGGGACCCAGTACTTC. The genes are TRBV7-2 and TRBJ2-5, with D unclear. This CDR3 region has 12 residues. V shed 6 bases and J shed 7 bases, with 12 bases lying between them. In germline, CDR1 is SGHTA, CDR2 FQGNSA.